Listed here is a single TCR beta chain. The sample is drawn from a study of cytomegalovirus exposure and HLA in healthy donors. CDR3 length: 15 residues. V was shortened by 5 bases and J by 5 bases, with 16 bases between the two germline ends. Germline V gene lookup returns CDR1 MNHNY and CDR2 SVGAGI (reference sequence). It was with 60 Vbeta and 13 Jbeta primers that the PCR ran. Generated by immunoSEQ multiplex PCR, the TCRdb table keeps only in-frame clones and is missing some. The sample shows about 160,000 clones, about 83% of them seen only once. This chain connects TRBV6-6 to TRBJ2-1; D may be TRBD2 (6 bases). This receptor was obtained from a woman in her thirties in good health and CMV-seronegative. Specimen: PBMCs. In nucleotides, the CDR3 is TGTGCCAGCAGTACCCGCGGGACTGGGGACAATGAGCAGTTCTTC. It specifies CASSTRGTGDNEQFF.